The 5 T cell receptor beta chains reported below all come from one sample, sequenced in a study of radiation and T cells in renal cell carcinoma. Indicated time point: baseline pretreatment blood. The treatment: 15 Gy SBRT to primary tumor, nephrectomy 4 weeks later. Clones were sequenced by immunoSEQ multiplex PCR, and TCRdb holds only the in-frame ones, with some missing. Of about 21,000 clones in the sample, 60% to 80% were seen once. Here the sequenced sample was blood, taken from a patient whose treatment included radiotherapy and nephrectomy. The source of these receptors is a man aged 55 to 69 with renal cell carcinoma.

The chain uses TRBV12-5 and TRBJ2-7, with 7 bases that match TRBD2. Looked up from germline, CDR1 is LGHNT and CDR2 is FRNRAP. V lost 0 bases to trimming and J lost 4 bases; unmatched junction nucleotides: 6. The CDR3 has 15 amino acids. The CDR3 is CASGLVGLPSYEQYF. CDR3 DNA: TGTGCTAGTGGTTTGGTGGGACTACCCTCTTACGAGCAGTACTTC.

The chain couples TRBV27 to TRBJ1-5; D gene uncertain. Germline assignment: CDR1 MNHEY and CDR2 SMNVEV (reference sequence). V was clipped by 3 bases and J by 5 bases, with 11 bases between them. CDR3 size: 14 residues. CDR3 coding DNA: TGTGCCAGCAGTTTCCGGGCTGGATATCAGCCCCAGCATTTT. This gives the protein CASSFRAGYQPQHF.

Turning to this clone: A read error may produce the germline difference seen at one junction end. CDR3 coding DNA: TGTGCCAGCAGTTACACGGGACAGGGGGCAGGGATGCGACACTTC. Protein product: CASSYTGQGAGMRHF. The gene calls are TRBV6-5 and TRBJ2-7, with 12 bases fitting TRBD1. The germline V gene encodes CDR1 MNHEY and CDR2 SVGAGI. The CDR3 loop spans 15 amino acids.

The chain has TRBV5-1 and TRBJ1-4; no definite D call. Germline V lookup: CDR1 SGHRS, CDR2 YFSETQ. Trimming pared 0 bases from V and 4 bases from J, leaving 7 bases between. There are 14 residues in the CDR3. DNA of the CDR3: TGCGCCAGCAGCTTGGGACCGATTAATGAAAAACTGTTTTTT. This codes for CASSLGPINEKLFF.

The chain has TRBV5-4 and TRBJ2-7, with D tentatively TRBD1 (6 bases). The CDR3 contains 15 residues. Germline V lookup: CDR1 SGHNT, CDR2 YYREEE (reference sequence). Between the trimmed V and J ends, which lost 4 bases and 2 bases, there was a span of 16 bases. CDR3 loop: CASSSPDRSPYEQYF. CDR3 nucleotide sequence: TGTGCCAGCAGCAGTCCGGACAGATCTCCCTACGAGCAGTACTTC.